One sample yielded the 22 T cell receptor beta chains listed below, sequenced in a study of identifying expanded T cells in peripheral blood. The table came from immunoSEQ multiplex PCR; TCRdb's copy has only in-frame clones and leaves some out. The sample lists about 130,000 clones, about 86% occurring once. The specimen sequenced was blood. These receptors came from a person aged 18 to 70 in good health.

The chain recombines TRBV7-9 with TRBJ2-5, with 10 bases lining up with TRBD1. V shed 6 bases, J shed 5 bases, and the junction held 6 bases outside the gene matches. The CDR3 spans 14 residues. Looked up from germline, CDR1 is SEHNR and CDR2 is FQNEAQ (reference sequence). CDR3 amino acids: CASRIGTGDETQYF. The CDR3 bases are TGTGCCAGCAGAATCGGGACAGGGGACGAGACCCAGTACTTC.

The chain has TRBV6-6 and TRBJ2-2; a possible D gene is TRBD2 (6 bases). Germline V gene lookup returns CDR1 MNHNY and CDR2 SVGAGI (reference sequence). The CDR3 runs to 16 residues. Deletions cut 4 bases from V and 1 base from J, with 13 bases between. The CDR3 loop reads CASSFHLSGNTGELFF. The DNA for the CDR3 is TGTGCCAGCAGTTTTCATCTTAGCGGGAACACCGGGGAGCTGTTTTTT.

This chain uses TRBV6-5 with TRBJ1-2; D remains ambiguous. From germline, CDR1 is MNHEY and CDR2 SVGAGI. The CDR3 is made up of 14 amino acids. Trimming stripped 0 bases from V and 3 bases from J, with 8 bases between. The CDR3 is CASSYSAGDYGYTF. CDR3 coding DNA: TGTGCCAGCAGTTACTCGGCAGGCGACTATGGCTACACCTTC.

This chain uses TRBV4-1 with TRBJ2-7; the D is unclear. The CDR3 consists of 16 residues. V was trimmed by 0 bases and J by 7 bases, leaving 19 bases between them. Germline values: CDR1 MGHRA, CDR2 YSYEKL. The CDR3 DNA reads TGCGCCAGCAGCCAAGATACTGGAAGTACGATTGTGGAGCAGTACTTC. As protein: CASSQDTGSTIVEQYF.

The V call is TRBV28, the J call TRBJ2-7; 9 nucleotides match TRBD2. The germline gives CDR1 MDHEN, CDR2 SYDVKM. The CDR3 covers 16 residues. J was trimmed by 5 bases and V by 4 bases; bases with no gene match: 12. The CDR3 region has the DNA TGTGCCAGCAGTTCCCCTAGGGCGGGAGGGCCTCACGAGCAGTACTTC. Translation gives CASSSPRAGGPHEQYF.

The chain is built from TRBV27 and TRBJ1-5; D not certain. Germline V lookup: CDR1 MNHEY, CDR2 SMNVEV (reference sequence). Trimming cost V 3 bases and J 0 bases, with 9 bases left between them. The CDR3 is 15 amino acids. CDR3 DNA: TGTGCCAGCAGTTTCGAAGGGTATAGCAATCAGCCCCAGCATTTT. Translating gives CASSFEGYSNQPQHF.

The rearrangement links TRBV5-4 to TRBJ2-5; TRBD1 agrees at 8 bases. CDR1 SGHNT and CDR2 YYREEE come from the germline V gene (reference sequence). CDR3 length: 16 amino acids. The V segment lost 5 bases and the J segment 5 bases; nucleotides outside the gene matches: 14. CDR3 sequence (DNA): TGTGCCAGCAGTCCTGGGGCTCAGGGGGCGGGGGAGACCCAGTACTTC. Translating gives CASSPGAQGAGETQYF.

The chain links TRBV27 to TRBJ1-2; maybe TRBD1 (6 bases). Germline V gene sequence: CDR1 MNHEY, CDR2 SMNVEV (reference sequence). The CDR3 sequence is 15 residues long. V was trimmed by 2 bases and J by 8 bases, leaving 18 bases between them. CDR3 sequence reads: CASSLQGRLMGGYTF. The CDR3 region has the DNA TGTGCCAGCAGTTTACAGGGGCGTTTAATGGGGGGCTACACCTTC.

In nucleotides, the CDR3 is TGCGCCAGCAGCCAGGAATACCAACAGGGTCCCTATGGCTACACCTTC. This codes for CASSQEYQQGPYGYTF. This chain joins TRBV4-3 and TRBJ1-2; perhaps TRBD1 as D (6 bases). The CDR3 is 16 amino acids. The germline V gene encodes CDR1 LGHNA and CDR2 YSLEER. V lost 3 bases to trimming and J lost 4 bases, with 18 bases between them.

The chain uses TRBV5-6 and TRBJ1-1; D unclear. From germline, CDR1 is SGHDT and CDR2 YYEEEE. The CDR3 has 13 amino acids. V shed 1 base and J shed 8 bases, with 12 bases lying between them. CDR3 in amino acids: CASSLWRVAEAFF. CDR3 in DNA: TGTGCCAGCAGCTTGTGGAGGGTAGCCGAAGCTTTCTTT.

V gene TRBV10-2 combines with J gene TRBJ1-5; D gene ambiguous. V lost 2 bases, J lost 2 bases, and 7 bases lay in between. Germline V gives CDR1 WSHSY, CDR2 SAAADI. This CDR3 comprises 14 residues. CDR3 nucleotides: TGCGCCAGCAGTGAGAGTCAACGCAATCAGCCCCAGCATTTT. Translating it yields CASSESQRNQPQHF.

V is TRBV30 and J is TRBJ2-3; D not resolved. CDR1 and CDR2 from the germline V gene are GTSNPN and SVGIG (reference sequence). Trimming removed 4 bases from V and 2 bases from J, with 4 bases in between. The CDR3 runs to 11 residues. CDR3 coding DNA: TGTGCCTGGATCCTCACAGATACGCAGTATTTT. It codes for CAWILTDTQYF.

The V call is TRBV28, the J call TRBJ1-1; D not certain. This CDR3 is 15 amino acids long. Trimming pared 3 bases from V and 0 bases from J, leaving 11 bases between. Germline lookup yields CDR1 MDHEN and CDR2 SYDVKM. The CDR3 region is CASSFAKPLNTEAFF. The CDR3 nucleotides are TGTGCCAGCAGTTTTGCGAAGCCTTTGAACACTGAAGCTTTCTTT.

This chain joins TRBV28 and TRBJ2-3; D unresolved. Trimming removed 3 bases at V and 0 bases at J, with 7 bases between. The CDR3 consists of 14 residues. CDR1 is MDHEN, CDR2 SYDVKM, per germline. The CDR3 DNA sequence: TGTGCCAGCAGTTTTACAGAGAGCACAGATACGCAGTATTTT. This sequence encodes CASSFTESTDTQYF.

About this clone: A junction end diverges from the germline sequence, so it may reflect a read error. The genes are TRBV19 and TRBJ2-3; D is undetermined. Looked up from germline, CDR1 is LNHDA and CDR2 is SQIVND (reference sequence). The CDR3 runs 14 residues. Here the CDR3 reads CASIADQATDTRYF. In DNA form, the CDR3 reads TGTGCCAGTATCGCCGACCAGGCTACAGATACGCGGTATTTT.

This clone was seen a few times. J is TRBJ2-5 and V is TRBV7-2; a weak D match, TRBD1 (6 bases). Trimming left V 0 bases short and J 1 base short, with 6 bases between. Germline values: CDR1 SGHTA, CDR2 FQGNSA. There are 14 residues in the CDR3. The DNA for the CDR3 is TGTGCCAGCAGCTTAGCGGGGGCCCAAGAGACCCAGTACTTC. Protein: CASSLAGAQETQYF.

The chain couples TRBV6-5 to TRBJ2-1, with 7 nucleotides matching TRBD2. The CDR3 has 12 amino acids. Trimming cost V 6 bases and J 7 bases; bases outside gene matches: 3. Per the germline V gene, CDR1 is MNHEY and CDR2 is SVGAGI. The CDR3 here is CASSRTRNEQFF. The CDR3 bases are TGTGCCAGCAGCCGGACTAGAAATGAGCAGTTCTTC.

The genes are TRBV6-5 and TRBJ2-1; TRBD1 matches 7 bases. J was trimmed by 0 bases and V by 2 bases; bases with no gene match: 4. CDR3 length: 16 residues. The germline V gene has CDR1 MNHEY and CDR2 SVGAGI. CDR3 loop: CASSYTTGSSYNEQFF. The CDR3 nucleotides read TGTGCCAGCAGTTACACGACAGGGAGCTCCTACAATGAGCAGTTCTTC.

CDR3 sequence: CASSLVPLTDTQYF. In DNA, the CDR3 is TGCGCCAGCAGCTTGGTCCCCCTCACAGATACGCAGTATTTT. This chain connects TRBV5-1 to TRBJ2-3; D unclear. CDR1 SGHRS and CDR2 YFSETQ come from the germline V gene. The V end lost 0 bases, the J end lost 2 bases, and 7 bases lay between the germline ends. The CDR3 is 14 amino acids.

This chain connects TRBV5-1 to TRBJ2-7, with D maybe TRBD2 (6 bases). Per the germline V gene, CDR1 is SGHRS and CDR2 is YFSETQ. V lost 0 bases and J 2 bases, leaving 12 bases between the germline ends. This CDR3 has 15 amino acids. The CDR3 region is CASSLGASGAYEQYF. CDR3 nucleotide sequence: TGCGCCAGCAGCTTGGGTGCGTCGGGGGCCTACGAGCAGTACTTC.

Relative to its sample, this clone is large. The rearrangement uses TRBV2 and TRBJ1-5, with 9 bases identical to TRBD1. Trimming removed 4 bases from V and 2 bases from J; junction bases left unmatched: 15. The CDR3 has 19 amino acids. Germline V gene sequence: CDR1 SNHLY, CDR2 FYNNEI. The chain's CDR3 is CASSVPRDRVIIGNQPQHF. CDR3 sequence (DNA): TGTGCCAGCAGTGTTCCACGGGACAGGGTGATTATCGGCAATCAGCCCCAGCATTTT.

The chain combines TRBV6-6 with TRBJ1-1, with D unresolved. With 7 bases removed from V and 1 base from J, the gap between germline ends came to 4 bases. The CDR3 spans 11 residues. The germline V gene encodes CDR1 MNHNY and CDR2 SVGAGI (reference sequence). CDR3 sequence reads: CASKKNTEAFF. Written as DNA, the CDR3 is TGTGCCAGCAAAAAGAACACTGAAGCTTTCTTT.